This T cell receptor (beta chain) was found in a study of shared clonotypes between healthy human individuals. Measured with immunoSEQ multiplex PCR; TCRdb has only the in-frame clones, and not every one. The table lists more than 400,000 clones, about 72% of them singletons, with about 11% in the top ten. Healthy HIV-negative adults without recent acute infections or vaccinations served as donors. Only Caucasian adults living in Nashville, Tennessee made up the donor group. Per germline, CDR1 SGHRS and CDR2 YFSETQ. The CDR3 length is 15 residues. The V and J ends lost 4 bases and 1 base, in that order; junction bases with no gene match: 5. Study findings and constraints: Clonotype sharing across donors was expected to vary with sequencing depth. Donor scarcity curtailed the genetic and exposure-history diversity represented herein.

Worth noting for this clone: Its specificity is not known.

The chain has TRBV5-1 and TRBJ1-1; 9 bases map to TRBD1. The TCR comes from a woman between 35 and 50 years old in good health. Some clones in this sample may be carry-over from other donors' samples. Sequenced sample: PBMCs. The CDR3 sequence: CASSHQTGGNTEAFF. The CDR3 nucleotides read TGCGCCAGCAGCCACCAGACAGGGGGGAACACTGAAGCTTTCTTT. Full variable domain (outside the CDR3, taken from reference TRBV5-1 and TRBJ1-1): KAGVTQTPRYLIKTRGQQVTLSCSPISGHRSVSWYQQTPGQGLQFLFEYFSETQRNKGNFPGRFSGRQFSNSRSEMNVSTLELGDSALYLCASSHQTGGNTEAFFGQGTRLTVV.